This entry lists 25 T cell receptor beta chains sequenced from one sample in a study of shared clonotypes between healthy human individuals. Profiled with immunoSEQ multiplex PCR; TCRdb holds only in-frame clones, not every one. The sample has about 1 million clones; roughly 80% are singletons. The sample was memory CD4+ T cells sorted from blood. Subset: CD45RA-negative fraction. The receptors derive from a man in his late teens or twenties in good health.

The chain employs TRBV5-8 and TRBJ1-5; D possibly corresponds to TRBD1 (6 bases). CDR1 is SGHTS, CDR2 YDEGEE, per germline. V gave up 0 bases and J gave up 0 bases, with 10 bases separating them. This CDR3 contains 16 residues. CDR3 coding DNA: TGTGCCAGCAGCTTGGAAACAGGGTTTAGCAATCAGCCCCAGCATTTT. It is translated as CASSLETGFSNQPQHF.

This clone has at least ten counts. The chain employs TRBV27 and TRBJ2-7; possibly TRBD1 or TRBD2 for D (5 bases each). Per the germline V gene, CDR1 is MNHEY and CDR2 is SMNVEV (reference sequence). The ends were cut back, 9 bases at V and 0 bases at J, with 15 bases in the middle. This CDR3 comprises 14 residues. The CDR3 region has the DNA TGTGCCAGTTCCCGGGACGGACTCTCCTACGAGCAGTACTTC. Translating gives CASSRDGLSYEQYF.

V gene TRBV5-4 combines with J gene TRBJ2-2; TRBD1 aligns across 8 bases. In germline, CDR1 is SGHNT, CDR2 YYREEE (reference sequence). This CDR3 comprises 18 residues. V lost 4 bases to trimming and J lost 0 bases; unmatched junction nucleotides: 11. The CDR3 reads CASSPPGQGPSNTGELFF. The DNA of the CDR3 is TGTGCCAGCAGCCCACCTGGACAGGGTCCTTCGAACACCGGGGAGCTGTTTTTT.

The chain uses TRBV11-3 and TRBJ2-7, with 11 nucleotides matching TRBD2. Trimming cost V 1 base and J 0 bases; bases outside gene matches: 2. The germline CDR1 and CDR2 sequences are SGHNT and YENEEA. The CDR3 has 16 residues. This chain's CDR3 is CASSLGGLADSYEQYF. CDR3 sequence (DNA): TGTGCCAGCAGCTTAGGGGGACTAGCGGACTCCTACGAGCAGTACTTC. Complete variable domain (other parts from reference TRBV11-3 and TRBJ2-7): EAGVVQSPRYKIIEKKQPVAFWCNPISGHNTLYWYLQNLGQGPELLIRYENEEAVDDSQLPKDRFSAERLKGVDSTLKIQPAELGDSAVYLCASSLGGLADSYEQYFGPGTRLTVT.

This chain connects TRBV10-3 to TRBJ1-6; 8 nucleotides line up with TRBD1. The CDR3 covers 14 residues. V was clipped by 10 bases and J by 7 bases; unmatched bases: 9. Germline assignment: CDR1 ENHRY and CDR2 SYGVKD. The CDR3 loop reads CATCDRGINSPLHF. CDR3 DNA: TGTGCCACATGCGACAGGGGTATAAATTCACCCCTCCACTTT.

The chain is built from TRBV10-1 and TRBJ1-2, with 11 positions matching TRBD1. Germline values: CDR1 WNHNN, CDR2 SYGVQD (reference sequence). The CDR3 contains 14 residues. The V segment lost 4 bases and the J segment 4 bases; nucleotides outside the gene matches: 2. CDR3 protein: CASSGDRGSYGYTF. The CDR3 bases are TGCGCCAGCAGTGGGGACAGGGGGAGCTATGGCTACACCTTC.

This clone occurred once. The V and J genes are TRBV7-8 and TRBJ2-3; 8 nucleotides match TRBD2. V gave up 4 bases and J gave up 4 bases; unmatched junction bases: 10. The germline CDR1 and CDR2 sequences are SGHVS and FQNEAQ. CDR3 length: 16 residues. The CDR3 spells CASSSGVAGIADTQYF. The CDR3 DNA reads as TGTGCCAGCAGCTCGGGAGTAGCGGGAATAGCAGATACGCAGTATTTT.

The gene calls are TRBV27 and TRBJ1-1, with 7 bases aligning to TRBD1. With 5 bases clipped from V and 1 base from J, the junction kept 4 bases outside the gene matches. This CDR3 spans 14 amino acids. Germline assignment: CDR1 MNHEY and CDR2 SMNVEV (reference sequence). The chain's CDR3 is CASSLGQRNTEAFF. CDR3 in DNA: TGTGCCAGCAGTCTGGGACAGCGGAACACTGAAGCTTTCTTT.

This chain uses TRBV9 with TRBJ2-3; TRBD2 agrees at 8 bases. Trimming cost V 0 bases and J 7 bases; bases outside gene matches: 4. Looked up from germline, CDR1 is SGDLS and CDR2 is YYNGEE. The CDR3 totals 14 residues. CDR3 nucleotide sequence: TGTGCCAGCAGCGTAGGACAGCGGGGGAATACGCAGTATTTT. It codes for CASSVGQRGNTQYF.

The rearrangement links TRBV9 to TRBJ2-5; maybe TRBD2 (5 bases). Trimming shortened V by 0 bases and J by 0 bases, and 12 bases separated the two germline ends. There are 16 residues in the CDR3. Per germline, CDR1 SGDLS and CDR2 YYNGEE. CDR3 protein: CASSVGASLYQETQYF. The CDR3 nucleotides read TGTGCCAGCAGCGTAGGGGCTAGCCTGTACCAAGAGACCCAGTACTTC.

This chain joins TRBV18 and TRBJ1-1; D unresolved. CDR1 and CDR2 from the germline V gene are KGHSH and LQKENI. Trimming stripped 2 bases from V and 8 bases from J, with 12 bases between. CDR3 length equals 13 residues. CDR3 sequence reads: CASSPSPTREAFF. CDR3 coding DNA: TGTGCCAGCTCACCATCTCCCACTCGCGAAGCTTTCTTT.

This clone occurred once. The rearrangement links TRBV7-9 to TRBJ2-3; 10 positions match TRBD2. The V and J ends lost 5 bases and 2 bases, in that order; junction bases with no gene match: 4. The length of the CDR3 is 15 residues. In germline, CDR1 is SEHNR, CDR2 FQNEAQ (reference sequence). For the CDR3, the DNA is TGTGCCAGCAGCCCTAGCGGGAGTCACACAGATACGCAGTATTTT. This codes for CASSPSGSHTDTQYF.

This chain links TRBV6-1 with TRBJ2-3, with D hard to call. V lost 7 bases to trimming and J lost 4 bases, with 15 bases between them. The CDR3 is 14 amino acids. Germline loops: CDR1 MNHNS, CDR2 SASEGT. CDR3 region: CASKRNAGPDTQYF. In nucleotides, the CDR3 is TGTGCCAGCAAGCGTAACGCAGGACCAGATACGCAGTATTTT.

This clone was counted once. The chain has TRBV28 and TRBJ1-1; 10 positions agree with TRBD1. The CDR3 loop spans 16 amino acids. Germline CDR1 and CDR2: MDHEN and SYDVKM. After removal of 2 bases from V and 1 base from J, the junction contained 4 bases not matched to a gene. The DNA of the CDR3 is TGTGCCAGCAGTTTACTGGGACAGGGGCCGAACACTGAAGCTTTCTTT. As protein: CASSLLGQGPNTEAFF.

This chain uses TRBV18 with TRBJ1-6; D possibly corresponds to TRBD1 (6 bases). CDR3 length equals 14 residues. CDR1 is KGHSH, CDR2 LQKENI, per germline. The V gene lost 6 bases and the J gene lost 7 bases, with 13 bases spanning the gap. Written as DNA, the CDR3 is TGTGCCAGCTCGTCCGACAGGAAAAATTCACCCCTCCACTTT. It codes for CASSSDRKNSPLHF.

The rearrangement joins TRBV6-5 to TRBJ1-6; D is possibly TRBD1 (5 bases). Germline CDR1 MNHEY, CDR2 SVGAGI. With 6 bases removed from V and 9 bases from J, the gap between germline ends came to 18 bases. CDR3 length: 15 residues. The CDR3 sequence: CASRSTPRGGSPLHF. CDR3 sequence (DNA): TGTGCCAGCAGATCTACGCCCCGGGGCGGTTCACCCCTCCACTTT.

This clone was counted between two and nine times. The CDR3 loop is CATSSGRSPYNEQFF. CDR3 coding DNA: TGTGCCACCAGTAGTGGTCGGAGCCCCTACAATGAGCAGTTCTTC. The V call is TRBV15, the J call TRBJ2-1; D not resolved. The CDR3 extends over 15 amino acids. Germline assignment: CDR1 LNHNV and CDR2 YYDKDF (reference sequence). Trimming cost V 6 bases and J 2 bases, with 14 bases left between them.

The CDR3 spells CASSLIGQSPTDTQYF. The DNA of the CDR3 is TGTGCCAGCAGCTTAATTGGGCAGAGCCCCACAGATACGCAGTATTTT. The V call is TRBV7-2, the J call TRBJ2-3; D remains unclear. Germline CDR1 is SGHTA and CDR2 is FQGNSA. Trimming removed 2 bases at V and 2 bases at J, with 14 bases between. This CDR3 contains 16 residues. Combining the CDR3 with reference TRBV7-2 and TRBJ2-3 gives the whole variable domain GAGVSQSPSNKVTEKGKDVELRCDPISGHTALYWYRQSLGQGLEFLIYFQGNSAPDKSGLPSDRFSAERTGGSVSTLTIQRTQQEDSAVYLCASSLIGQSPTDTQYFGPGTRLTVL.

This clone came up once. The chain has TRBV6-5 and TRBJ1-2, with D uncertain. Germline CDR1 reads MNHEY; CDR2 reads SVGAGI. This CDR3 is 13 amino acids long. The germline V and J ends were trimmed by 7 bases and 3 bases, with 12 bases remaining between them. Here the CDR3 DNA reads TGTGCCAGCAAAGGGCAGAAGTACTATGGCTACACCTTC. Translating it yields CASKGQKYYGYTF.

This chain joins TRBV30 and TRBJ1-5; TRBD1 matches at 9 bases. The CDR3 spans 12 residues. Germline CDR1 is GTSNPN and CDR2 is SVGIG (reference sequence). The J segment lost 7 bases and the V segment lost 5 bases, leaving 3 bases of the junction unmatched. In DNA, the CDR3 is TGTGCCTGGGGACAGGGGAAACAGCCCCAGCATTTT. Amino acid sequence: CAWGQGKQPQHF.

This clone was recorded once. This sequence joins TRBV7-2 and TRBJ2-2, with unresolved D. CDR3 size: 15 residues. Germline CDR1 is SGHTA and CDR2 is FQGNSA. Between the trimmed V and J ends, which lost 1 base and 1 base, there was a span of 7 bases. Here the CDR3 DNA reads TGTGCCAGCAGCTTAGGGGTCATGAACACCGGGGAGCTGTTTTTT. It is translated as CASSLGVMNTGELFF.

This clone has more than one count but fewer than ten. This chain connects TRBV4-1 to TRBJ2-6; D is undetermined. The CDR3 totals 14 residues. The germline V gene has CDR1 MGHRA and CDR2 YSYEKL. V lost 4 bases and J lost 2, with 6 bases in between. CDR3 in DNA: TGCGCCAGCAGCCCCCCCCCTGGGGCCAACGTCCTGACTTTC. The encoded protein is CASSPPPGANVLTF.

Only a few counts were recorded for this clone. This sequence joins TRBV7-6 and TRBJ2-3; D is unresolved. This CDR3 is built from 14 residues. Germline V CDR1 and CDR2: SGHVS, FNYEAQ. Trimming shortened V by 3 bases and J by 0 bases, and 7 bases separated the two germline ends. As DNA, the CDR3 is TGTGCCAGCAGCTTTCGACTCAGCACAGATACGCAGTATTTT. This gives the protein CASSFRLSTDTQYF.

To note about this clone: This may stem from a read error, because a much larger clone lies one nucleotide away. Other DNA sequences from this sample encode an identical CDR3 as well. V gene TRBV5-1 combines with J gene TRBJ2-7; 11 bases match TRBD2. This CDR3 comprises 14 residues. The V segment lost 4 bases and the J segment 3 bases; nucleotides outside the gene matches: 3. The germline CDR1 and CDR2 sequences are SGHRS and YFSETQ. The CDR3 here is CASSPGTSGYEQYF. The CDR3 coding sequence is TGCGCCAGCAGCCCCGGGACTAGCGGCTACGAGCAGTACTTC.

On this clone: Other DNA variants within this sample encode the same CDR3. The chain employs TRBV27 and TRBJ2-7; 7 bases line up with TRBD1. The CDR3 totals 14 residues. With 7 bases clipped from V and 1 base from J, the junction kept 7 bases outside the gene matches. Germline values: CDR1 MNHEY, CDR2 SMNVEV (reference sequence). The CDR3 protein is CASNPDRFSYEQYF. The CDR3 region has the DNA TGTGCCAGCAACCCGGACAGGTTTTCCTACGAGCAGTACTTC.